A single sample gave rise to the 22 T cell receptor beta chains below, sequenced in a study of graft-versus-host responses after intestinal transplantation. Sequencing was performed with immunoSEQ multiplex PCR; in TCRdb, only in-frame clones are kept and a portion is missing. Of about 90,000 clones in the sample, roughly 85% were seen once. Their cognate antigens are unknown. The sample here was unstimulated CD4+ T cells sorted from spleen or lymph node cells, taken before intestinal transplant. These receptors came from a human donor who received an intestinal transplant.

The J gene is TRBJ1-6, the V gene TRBV6-5; tentative D call: TRBD1 (5 bases). Germline values: CDR1 MNHEY, CDR2 SVGAGI. The CDR3 length is 15 residues. V dropped 5 bases and J dropped 4 bases, with 12 bases sitting between them. The CDR3 reads CASSIRVGYNSPLHF. The CDR3 DNA reads as TGTGCCAGCAGTATCAGGGTGGGGTATAATTCACCCCTCCACTTT.

The chain has TRBV28 and TRBJ2-6, with D possibly TRBD1 on 5 matching bases. The germline gives CDR1 MDHEN, CDR2 SYDVKM. CDR3 length: 18 amino acids. Between the trimmed V and J ends, which lost 5 bases and 0 bases, there was a span of 17 bases. This CDR3 is CASSARRPGYSGANVLTF. In nucleotides, the CDR3 is TGTGCCAGCAGTGCCCGGCGACCAGGGTACTCTGGGGCCAACGTCCTGACTTTC. Full variable domain (outside the CDR3, taken from reference TRBV28 and TRBJ2-6): DVKVTQSSRYLVKRTGEKVFLECVQDMDHENMFWYRQDPGLGLRLIYFSYDVKMKEKGDIPEGYSVSREKKERFSLILESASTNQTSMYLCASSARRPGYSGANVLTFGAGSRLTVL.

This clone appeared a single time. This chain links TRBV2 with TRBJ1-6; 8 nucleotides align to TRBD1. V lost 6 bases to trimming and J lost 9 bases; unmatched junction nucleotides: 10. CDR3 length: 15 residues. Germline-derived CDR1 and CDR2 are SNHLY and FYNNEI. CDR3 sequence reads: CASRLTGDGFSPLHF. Here the CDR3 DNA reads TGTGCCAGCAGGCTGACAGGGGATGGATTTTCACCCCTCCACTTT.

The V call is TRBV28, the J call TRBJ1-4; D is uncertain. Germline assignment: CDR1 MDHEN and CDR2 SYDVKM. V shed 6 bases and J shed 7 bases, with 9 bases lying between them. The CDR3 consists of 12 residues. CDR3 sequence (DNA): TGTGCCAGCAGCTGGCCGGGTGAAAAACTGTTTTTT. Its translation: CASSWPGEKLFF.

V gene TRBV19 combines with J gene TRBJ2-7; 9 bases map to TRBD1. In germline, CDR1 is LNHDA, CDR2 SQIVND (reference sequence). V shed 6 bases and J 2 bases; nucleotides not matched to a gene: 5. CDR3 length: 14 residues. The CDR3 here is CASSPGTGTYEQYF. Here the CDR3 DNA reads TGTGCCAGTAGCCCCGGGACAGGGACCTACGAGCAGTACTTC. Supplemented by reference TRBV19 and TRBJ2-7, the full variable domain reads DGGITQSPKYLFRKEGQNVTLSCEQNLNHDAMYWYRQDPGQGLRLIYYSQIVNDFQKGDIAEGYSVSREKKESFPLTVTSAQKNPTAFYLCASSPGTGTYEQYFGPGTRLTVT.

The gene calls are TRBV6-5 and TRBJ2-1; a weak D match, TRBD2 (6 bases). Germline V lookup: CDR1 MNHEY, CDR2 SVGAGI. This CDR3 comprises 14 residues. V gave up 7 bases and J gave up 3 bases, with 13 bases separating them. This CDR3 is CASTDSGDYNEQFF. For the CDR3, the DNA is TGTGCCAGCACGGACTCGGGGGACTACAATGAGCAGTTCTTC.

The rearrangement uses TRBV11-2 and TRBJ2-7; 7 bases line up with TRBD2. Trimming took 3 bases from V and 3 from J; bases not matched to a gene: 8. In germline, CDR1 is SGHAT, CDR2 FQNNGV. The CDR3 runs to 15 residues. CDR3 sequence: CASSLDLGGFYEQYF. In DNA, the CDR3 is TGTGCCAGCAGCTTGGATCTGGGGGGGTTCTACGAGCAGTACTTC.

The rearrangement uses TRBV9 and TRBJ2-1; D is unresolved. The CDR3 is made up of 14 amino acids. Germline lookup yields CDR1 SGDLS and CDR2 YYNGEE. V lost 4 bases and J 3 bases, leaving 11 bases between the germline ends. In DNA, the CDR3 is TGTGCCAGCAGCACCCAGATCAACTACAATGAGCAGTTCTTC. This sequence encodes CASSTQINYNEQFF.

The chain couples TRBV11-2 to TRBJ2-7; D may be TRBD2 (6 bases). The CDR3 has 16 amino acids. Germline CDR1 reads SGHAT; CDR2 reads FQNNGV. Trimming cost V 6 bases and J 4 bases, with 22 bases left between them. For the CDR3, the DNA is TGTGCCAGCAGTCGGCGACAGTCCTTAGGGAGGTACGAGCAGTACTTC. It codes for CASSRRQSLGRYEQYF.

The V call is TRBV5-4, the J call TRBJ2-5; tentatively, D is TRBD1 (5 bases). CDR1 is SGHNT, CDR2 YYREEE, per germline (reference sequence). Trimming cost V 5 bases and J 0 bases, with 17 bases left between them. This CDR3 has 16 amino acids. The CDR3 DNA sequence: TGTGCCAGCAGTCCCTTGGGGCCGTCAAACCAAGAGACCCAGTACTTC. Translating gives CASSPLGPSNQETQYF.

This clone was seen only a few times. This chain connects TRBV27 to TRBJ1-6; D might be TRBD1 (5 bases). The CDR3 runs 15 residues. Trimming took 2 bases from V and 7 from J, leaving 12 bases between them. CDR1 is MNHEY, CDR2 SMNVEV, per germline (reference sequence). The CDR3 loop is CASSLQGIGNSPLHF. The CDR3 DNA is TGTGCCAGCAGTTTACAGGGAATAGGGAATTCACCCCTCCACTTT.

The chain links TRBV9 to TRBJ2-1; 9 positions agree with TRBD2. The CDR3 length is 16 residues. V was pared by 0 bases and J by 6 bases, with 7 bases of the junction left unmatched. Germline CDR1 is SGDLS and CDR2 is YYNGEE. CDR3 in DNA: TGTGCCAGCAGCGTAGTTGGGACTAGCATCGGCAATGAGCAGTTCTTC. Translating gives CASSVVGTSIGNEQFF.

This clone came up once. The rearrangement joins TRBV5-1 to TRBJ2-7; D may correspond to TRBD1 or TRBD2 (7 bases each). V lost 4 bases, J lost 0 bases, and 14 bases lay in between. The CDR3 length is 15 residues. Germline V gives CDR1 SGHRS, CDR2 YFSETQ. Here the CDR3 DNA reads TGCGCCAGCAGCCTGGGGGGGACAGACTCCTACGAGCAGTACTTC. Residues: CASSLGGTDSYEQYF.

V is TRBV7-2 and J is TRBJ1-3; D is uncertain. Germline lookup yields CDR1 SGHTA and CDR2 FQGNSA. CDR3 length equals 15 residues. The V end lost 5 bases, the J end lost 0 bases, and 11 bases lay between the germline ends. The CDR3 spells CASSPPRFSGNTIYF. The CDR3 nucleotides are TGTGCCAGCAGCCCACCGCGGTTCTCTGGAAACACCATATATTTT. Full variable domain (rest looked up from reference TRBV7-2 and TRBJ1-3): GAGVSQSPSNKVTEKGKDVELRCDPISGHTALYWYRQSLGQGLEFLIYFQGNSAPDKSGLPSDRFSAERTGGSVSTLTIQRTQQEDSAVYLCASSPPRFSGNTIYFGEGSWLTVV.

The J gene is TRBJ2-3, the V gene TRBV27, with 8 positions matching TRBD2. The CDR3 runs to 14 residues. CDR1 and CDR2 from the germline V gene are MNHEY and SMNVEV (reference sequence). J lost 2 bases, V lost 6 bases, and 4 bases had no gene match. For the CDR3, the DNA is TGTGCCAGCAGGCGGGGGGACCACACAGATACGCAGTATTTT. Protein product: CASRRGDHTDTQYF.

CDR3 in amino acids: CASSPLSRDTEAFF. CDR3 in DNA: TGCGCCAGCAGCCCCTTAAGCAGGGACACTGAAGCTTTCTTT. The rearrangement links TRBV4-1 to TRBJ1-1; a weak D match, TRBD1 (5 bases). Per the germline V gene, CDR1 is MGHRA and CDR2 is YSYEKL. CDR3 size: 14 residues. Trimming removed 4 bases at V and 3 bases at J, with 12 bases between.

The CDR3 coding sequence is TGTGCCAGCAGCTTAAATATAGGGGGATTGGATGATACGCAGTATTTT. Residues: CASSLNIGGLDDTQYF. J is TRBJ2-3 and V is TRBV7-3, with D perhaps matching TRBD1 (6 bases). The V end was cut by 1 base, the J end by 6 bases, with 17 bases between. Per germline, CDR1 SGHTA and CDR2 FQGTGA. CDR3 length equals 16 residues.

The genes are TRBV5-1 and TRBJ2-1; 9 nucleotides align to TRBD1. The CDR3 extends over 18 amino acids. V gave up 6 bases and J gave up 3 bases; unmatched junction bases: 16. CDR1 and CDR2 from the germline V gene are SGHRS and YFSETQ. DNA for the CDR3: TGCGCCAGCACCGCTGAAGGGACAGGGCTTTCGGGCTACAATGAGCAGTTCTTC. It yields the protein CASTAEGTGLSGYNEQFF.

V and J are TRBV27 and TRBJ2-7, with a weak D call TRBD1 (7 bases). Germline V CDR1 and CDR2: MNHEY, SMNVEV (reference sequence). V was shortened by 6 bases and J by 0 bases, with 15 bases between the two germline ends. The CDR3 spans 15 residues. CDR3 bases: TGTGCCAGCAGACGCGGGACAGAGAGCTCCTACGAGCAGTACTTC. Amino acid sequence: CASRRGTESSYEQYF.

This rearrangement joins TRBV5-1 to TRBJ2-1, with D possibly being TRBD2 (5 bases). Germline CDR1 and CDR2: SGHRS and YFSETQ. This CDR3 is 15 amino acids long. Between the trimmed V and J ends, which lost 0 bases and 8 bases, there was a span of 15 bases. As DNA, the CDR3 is TGCGCCAGCAGCTTGGAATTATCGAGGACTCATGAGCAGTTCTTC. Its protein is CASSLELSRTHEQFF.

The chain uses TRBV5-1 and TRBJ2-7, with TRBD1 matching over 7 bases. In germline, CDR1 is SGHRS, CDR2 YFSETQ. This CDR3 comprises 13 residues. The trim removed 4 bases at V and 4 bases at J, leaving 5 bases unmatched. The CDR3 here is CASSRGQPYEQYF. The CDR3, as DNA: TGCGCCAGCAGCCGGGGACAGCCGTACGAGCAGTACTTC.

This clone has more than one count but fewer than ten. The chain couples TRBV6-5 to TRBJ2-6, with D perhaps matching TRBD1 (5 bases). The CDR3 sequence is 15 residues long. Trimming pared 2 bases from V and 1 base from J, leaving 6 bases between. Germline V gene data show CDR1 as MNHEY and CDR2 as SVGAGI. As DNA, the CDR3 is TGTGCCAGCAGTTACGGGGCTTCTGGGGCCAACGTCCTGACTTTC. Its translation: CASSYGASGANVLTF.